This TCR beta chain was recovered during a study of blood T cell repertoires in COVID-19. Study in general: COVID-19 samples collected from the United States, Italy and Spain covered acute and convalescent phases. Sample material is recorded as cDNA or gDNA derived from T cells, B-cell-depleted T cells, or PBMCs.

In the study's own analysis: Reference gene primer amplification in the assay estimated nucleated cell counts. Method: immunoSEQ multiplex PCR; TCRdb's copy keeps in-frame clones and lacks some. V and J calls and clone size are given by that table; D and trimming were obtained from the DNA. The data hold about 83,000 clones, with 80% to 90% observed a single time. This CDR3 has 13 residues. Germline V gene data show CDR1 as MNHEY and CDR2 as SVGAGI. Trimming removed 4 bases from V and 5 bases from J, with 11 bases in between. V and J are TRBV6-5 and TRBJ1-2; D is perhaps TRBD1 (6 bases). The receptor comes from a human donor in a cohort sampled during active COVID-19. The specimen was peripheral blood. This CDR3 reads CASSSGALYGYTF. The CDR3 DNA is TGTGCCAGCAGTTCAGGGGCGCTTTATGGCTACACCTTC.